The 21 T cell receptor beta chains below were found in one sample sequenced in a study of blood T cell repertoires in COVID-19. Assay: immunoSEQ multiplex PCR; the TCRdb copy retains only in-frame clones and omits some. The table has about 140,000 clones, around three quarters seen once. The sequenced material came from peripheral blood. The receptors come from a man between 60 and 75 years old with acute or convalescent COVID-19.

This clone was counted once. The rearrangement links TRBV3-1 (or the pseudogene TRBV3-2) to TRBJ2-7, with D unclear. The CDR3 covers 15 residues. V was trimmed by 0 bases and J by 0 bases, leaving 9 bases between them. The germline CDR1 and CDR2 sequences are LGHDT and YNNKEL (reference sequence). The CDR3 sequence: CASSQDYAGSYEQYF. The CDR3 DNA follows: TGTGCCAGCAGCCAAGATTACGCAGGCTCCTACGAGCAGTACTTC.

The chain is built from TRBV28 and TRBJ2-7; D uncertain. CDR1 and CDR2 (germline): MDHEN, SYDVKM. CDR3 length: 11 residues. The V and J ends lost 5 bases and 6 bases respectively, with 8 bases between them. The CDR3 DNA sequence: TGTGCCAGCAGTCTAAGTACCGAGCAGTACTTC. Its protein product is CASSLSTEQYF.

This clone was detected a few times. The chain uses TRBV3-1 (or the pseudogene TRBV3-2) and TRBJ2-2; the D gene is possibly TRBD1 (5 bases). CDR1 is LGHDT, CDR2 YNNKEL, per germline (reference sequence). The length of the CDR3 is 15 residues. With 1 base removed from V and 7 bases from J, the gap between germline ends came to 13 bases. CDR3 in DNA: TGTGCCAGCAGCCAAGGGTCCTGGGGCATCGGGGAGCTGTTTTTT. It yields the protein CASSQGSWGIGELFF.

The chain recombines TRBV27 with TRBJ2-1; D is possibly TRBD1 (6 bases). There are 15 residues in the CDR3. Germline CDR1 MNHEY, CDR2 SMNVEV (reference sequence). Trimming left V 5 bases short and J 4 bases short, with 15 bases between. Written as DNA, the CDR3 is TGTGCCAGCAGTGTCACAGGGAGCTGGTACAATGAGCAGTTCTTC. This translates into CASSVTGSWYNEQFF.

The chain is built from TRBV4-2 and TRBJ1-6, with D perhaps TRBD1 (5 bases). V lost 0 bases, J lost 8 bases, and 11 bases lay in between. This CDR3 region has 15 residues. Germline lookup yields CDR1 LGHNA and CDR2 YNFKEQ. The CDR3 loop is CASSQEKGADSPLHF. In DNA, the CDR3 is TGTGCCAGCAGCCAAGAAAAAGGGGCGGATTCACCCCTCCACTTT.

The chain has TRBV4-3 and TRBJ1-2, with a possible D match to TRBD1 (6 bases). Trimming stripped 3 bases from V and 8 bases from J, with 13 bases between. The CDR3 is made up of 13 amino acids. Germline CDR1 and CDR2: LGHNA and YSLEER. CDR3 in amino acids: CASSHVQGQGYTF. The CDR3 region has the DNA TGCGCCAGCAGCCACGTTCAGGGGCAGGGCTACACCTTC.

This chain links TRBV6-6 with TRBJ1-2, with TRBD1 identical over 7 bases. The CDR3 loop spans 15 amino acids. V gave up 5 bases and J gave up 1 base; unmatched junction bases: 7. Germline V gene data show CDR1 as MNHNY and CDR2 as SVGAGI (reference sequence). CDR3 coding DNA: TGTGCCAGCAGTGACAGGGTGGAAAGTAACTATGGCTACACCTTC. Translated: CASSDRVESNYGYTF.

V and J are TRBV6-1 and TRBJ2-6; D is possibly TRBD1 (5 bases). Germline lookup yields CDR1 MNHNS and CDR2 SASEGT. The CDR3 totals 14 residues. V was cut by 10 bases and J by 0 bases, with 10 bases left in between. CDR3 sequence (DNA): TGTGCCACCAGACAGAGCTCTGGGGCCAACGTCCTGACTTTC. Protein product: CATRQSSGANVLTF.

The chain recombines TRBV7-2 with TRBJ2-5; TRBD2 aligns across 8 bases. Germline CDR1 and CDR2: SGHTA and FQGNSA. V shed 3 bases and J 7 bases; nucleotides not matched to a gene: 4. The length of the CDR3 is 13 residues. The CDR3 spells CASSFISGRTQYF. In DNA, the CDR3 is TGTGCCAGCAGCTTTATAAGCGGGAGGACCCAGTACTTC.

This clone was picked up a small number of times. Distinct nucleotide sequences in the sample also encode this CDR3. This chain joins TRBV30 and TRBJ2-3; weak D call: TRBD1 (5 bases). The CDR3 length is 15 residues. V was clipped by 0 bases and J by 0 bases, with 10 bases between them. From germline, CDR1 is GTSNPN and CDR2 SVGIG (reference sequence). The CDR3 protein is CAWSVDSFSTDTQYF. The DNA of the CDR3 is TGTGCCTGGAGTGTTGACAGCTTTAGCACAGATACGCAGTATTTT.

This chain uses TRBV4-3 with TRBJ2-2; 11 nucleotides agree with TRBD2. Germline V gene sequence: CDR1 LGHNA, CDR2 YSLEER. V lost 0 bases, J lost 0 bases, and 6 bases stayed unmatched. The CDR3 is made up of 19 amino acids. The CDR3 region is CASSQEILAGVSNTGELFF. The CDR3 DNA reads TGCGCCAGCAGCCAAGAAATACTAGCGGGAGTCTCGAACACCGGGGAGCTGTTTTTT.

This chain joins TRBV5-4 and TRBJ2-2, with D unresolved. The CDR3 sequence is 16 residues long. Trimming shortened V by 0 bases and J by 4 bases, and 13 bases separated the two germline ends. CDR1 is SGHNT, CDR2 YYREEE, per germline (reference sequence). As DNA, the CDR3 is TGTGCCAGCAGCTTGGGGGTTAGCATCAGCACCGGGGAGCTGTTTTTT. Residues: CASSLGVSISTGELFF.

This chain uses TRBV7-2 with TRBJ1-4, with D possibly being TRBD1 (5 bases). Between the trimmed V and J ends, which lost 1 base and 1 base, there was a span of 13 bases. The CDR3 contains 17 residues. Germline V CDR1 and CDR2: SGHTA, FQGNSA. This CDR3 is CASSLVRGEGTNEKLFF. For the CDR3, the DNA is TGTGCCAGCAGCTTAGTGAGAGGGGAGGGAACTAATGAAAAACTGTTTTTT.

The chain uses TRBV24-1 and TRBJ2-1; D is unresolved. Germline values: CDR1 KGHDR, CDR2 SFDVKD. Trimming shortened V by 0 bases and J by 14 bases, and 7 bases separated the two germline ends. The CDR3 has 11 amino acids. The DNA for the CDR3 is TGTGCCACCAGTGATTTGGTTTCAAAGTTCTTC. Translating gives CATSDLVSKFF.

The CDR3 sequence: CATRDRGTETQYF. The CDR3 DNA follows: TGTGCCACGAGGGACAGGGGGACAGAGACCCAGTACTTC. J is TRBJ2-5 and V is TRBV19; 11 nucleotides align to TRBD1. The CDR3 runs to 13 residues. From germline, CDR1 is LNHDA and CDR2 SQIVND (reference sequence). The V and J ends lost 10 bases and 4 bases, in that order; junction bases with no gene match: 5.

The chain uses TRBV3-1 (or the pseudogene TRBV3-2) and TRBJ2-5; perhaps TRBD2 as D (5 bases). The CDR3 is 17 amino acids. Germline CDR1 LGHDT, CDR2 YNNKEL (reference sequence). V was shortened by 0 bases and J by 6 bases, with 20 bases between the two germline ends. CDR3 residues: CASSQEGTRASGKTQYF. The CDR3 nucleotides read TGTGCCAGCAGCCAAGAAGGCACGCGAGCCTCGGGGAAGACCCAGTACTTC.

V usage is TRBV16 and J usage is TRBJ1-5, with D uncertain. V dropped 2 bases and J dropped 0 bases, with 14 bases sitting between them. From germline, CDR1 is KGHSY and CDR2 FQNENV. The CDR3 totals 17 residues. In DNA form, the CDR3 reads TGTGCCAGCAGCCAAATTTGGGGAGACTATAGCAATCAGCCCCAGCATTTT. Protein: CASSQIWGDYSNQPQHF.

V and J are TRBV12-3 or TRBV12-4 and TRBJ2-7, with TRBD2 matching 8 bases. Trimming cost V 6 bases and J 3 bases; bases outside gene matches: 4. CDR3 length: 13 residues. The CDR3 protein is CASSPLAVYEQYF. CDR3 DNA: TGTGCCAGCAGCCCACTAGCGGTCTACGAGCAGTACTTC.

This clone has only one observation. This chain uses TRBV9 with TRBJ1-1, with D possibly TRBD1 on 5 matching bases. Trimming left V 0 bases short and J 3 bases short, with 12 bases between. CDR1 is SGDLS, CDR2 YYNGEE, per germline. The CDR3 totals 15 residues. The CDR3 nucleotides are TGTGCCAGCAGCGTAGTGGGGTGGGGGGACACTGAAGCTTTCTTT. This translates into CASSVVGWGDTEAFF.

The gene calls are TRBV29-1 and TRBJ2-1; 12 bases are shared with TRBD2. Germline assignment: CDR1 SQVTM and CDR2 ANQGSEA. The CDR3 contains 14 residues. The V gene end was trimmed by 5 bases and the J gene end by 5 bases; junction bases not matched to a gene: 4. The CDR3 coding sequence is TGCAGCGTTACCCGGACTAGCGGGGACAATGAGCAGTTCTTC. Protein product: CSVTRTSGDNEQFF.

The genes are TRBV7-9 and TRBJ2-2; 14 bases are a match to TRBD2. V shed 6 bases, J shed 4 bases, and the junction held 10 bases outside the gene matches. The CDR3 covers 18 residues. Germline V CDR1 and CDR2: SEHNR, FQNEAQ (reference sequence). The CDR3 nucleotides read TGTGCCAGCAGTTTAAGACTAGCGGGAGGGCCCAGCACCGGGGAGCTGTTTTTT. Amino acids: CASSLRLAGGPSTGELFF. Full variable domain (outside the CDR3, taken from reference TRBV7-9 and TRBJ2-2): DTGVSQNPRHKITKRGQNVTFRCDPISEHNRLYWYRQTLGQGPEFLTYFQNEAQLEKSRLLSDRFSAERPKGSFSTLEIQRTEQGDSAMYLCASSLRLAGGPSTGELFFGEGSRLTVL.